Detailed here is one TCR beta chain. The antigen remains unidentified. A much more abundant neighbour one base away suggests this may be a read error. This is likely a read error, given that the CDR3 carries no conserved phenylalanine or tryptophan at its end. The data derive from a study of identical twins' blood T cells. Regarding the study as a whole: Shared CDR3 clonotype counts between two donors mainly tracked the product of their cloneset sizes, twins included.

The CDR3 extends over 13 amino acids. Germline V gives CDR1 WNHNN, CDR2 SYGVQD (reference sequence). Trimming took off 7 bases at V and 3 bases at J, with 11 bases between the two ends. TCRdb independently ran MiXCR on the 5' RACE reads; one entry per CDR3 protein. The sample records roughly 380,000 distinct CDR3 sequences, around 30% being singletons. The rearrangement joins TRBV10-1 to TRBJ2-3; possibly TRBD1 for D (6 bases). The sequence derives from a woman aged 18-55 years in good health. The sequencing sample was made of PBMCs. The CDR3 is CASNRERTDTQYS. The CDR3 DNA is TGCGCCAGCAACAGGGAACGGACAGATACGCAGTATTCT.